The 22 T cell receptor beta chains below were found in one sample sequenced in a study of graft-versus-host responses after intestinal transplantation. Measured with immunoSEQ multiplex PCR; TCRdb has only the in-frame clones, and not every one. The sample has over 90,000 clones, about 91% seen once. No antigens are known for them. The sequencing used unstimulated CD8+ T cells sorted from spleen or lymph node cells, collected before intestinal transplant. These receptors were taken from a human donor who received an intestinal transplant.

This rearrangement joins TRBV30 to TRBJ1-1, with 9 bases that match TRBD1. The CDR3 is 14 amino acids. Per germline, CDR1 GTSNPN and CDR2 SVGIG (reference sequence). V dropped 1 base and J dropped 3; count of bases not matched to a gene: 3. The CDR3 DNA reads as TGTGCCTGGAGTGCACAGGGGGCTTACACTGAAGCTTTCTTT. Protein product: CAWSAQGAYTEAFF.

The V call is TRBV10-3, the J call TRBJ2-7; 10 bases align to TRBD1. The V gene end was trimmed by 2 bases and the J gene end by 2 bases; junction bases not matched to a gene: 0. Germline CDR1 and CDR2: ENHRY and SYGVKD. CDR3 length equals 14 residues. For the CDR3, the DNA is TGTGCCATCAGTGAGGGACAGGGGGCCTACGAGCAGTACTTC. Its translation is CAISEGQGAYEQYF.

This rearrangement joins TRBV6-5 to TRBJ2-2; 7 bases are a match to TRBD1. With V trimmed by 6 bases and J by 5 bases, 6 bases remained unmatched. Germline values: CDR1 MNHEY, CDR2 SVGAGI. This CDR3 has 14 residues. The CDR3: CASSRQGSTGELFF. In DNA, the CDR3 is TGTGCCAGCAGCCGACAGGGTTCGACCGGGGAGCTGTTTTTT.

V is TRBV9 and J is TRBJ1-1; TRBD1 matches at 7 bases. Germline CDR1 and CDR2: SGDLS and YYNGEE. V lost 4 bases, J lost 1 base, and 7 bases stayed unmatched. The CDR3 is 15 residues long. This CDR3 is CASSSRTGPNTEAFF. The CDR3 nucleotides are TGTGCCAGCAGCTCCAGGACAGGCCCGAACACTGAAGCTTTCTTT.

As DNA, the CDR3 is TGTGCCTGGCTTGCAGGGAACGGGGAGCTGTTTTTT. It specifies CAWLAGNGELFF. This sequence joins TRBV30 and TRBJ2-2, with TRBD1 as a possible D gene (5 bases). Germline CDR1 is GTSNPN and CDR2 is SVGIG (reference sequence). CDR3 length: 12 residues. V shed 5 bases and J shed 7 bases, with 11 bases lying between them.

The V gene is TRBV4-1, the J gene TRBJ1-2, with D possibly being TRBD1 (6 bases). Germline CDR1 is MGHRA and CDR2 is YSYEKL. Trimming pared 5 bases from V and 5 bases from J, leaving 9 bases between. This CDR3 is 12 amino acids long. The CDR3 is CASSKTGYGYTF. CDR3 in DNA: TGCGCCAGCAGCAAGACAGGATATGGCTACACCTTC.

This chain links TRBV7-9 with TRBJ1-1, with a possible D match to TRBD1 (6 bases). The CDR3 runs 16 residues. Per germline, CDR1 SEHNR and CDR2 FQNEAQ (reference sequence). The germline V and J ends were trimmed by 1 base and 6 bases, with 18 bases remaining between them. The CDR3 sequence is CASSLEPTGPWAEAFF. CDR3 in DNA: TGTGCCAGCAGCTTAGAGCCGACAGGTCCTTGGGCTGAAGCTTTCTTT.

The chain carries TRBV6-1 and TRBJ1-5, with 7 bases matching TRBD1. CDR3 length equals 15 residues. Germline V gene sequence: CDR1 MNHNS, CDR2 SASEGT. The ends lost 2 bases at V and 0 bases at J; junction bases unmatched: 1. In DNA form, the CDR3 reads TGTGCCAGCAGTGAATACAGGGGTAGCAATCAGCCCCAGCATTTT. Amino acids: CASSEYRGSNQPQHF.

The chain carries TRBV27 and TRBJ2-1; tentatively, D is TRBD1 (6 bases). The V gene lost 5 bases and the J gene lost 4 bases, with 9 bases spanning the gap. Germline CDR1 is MNHEY and CDR2 is SMNVEV (reference sequence). The CDR3 totals 13 residues. CDR3 nucleotide sequence: TGTGCCAGCAGTATACAGGGTTACAATGAGCAGTTCTTC. Residues: CASSIQGYNEQFF.

About this clone itself: The identical CDR3 is also encoded by other nucleotide sequences in the sample. The rearrangement joins TRBV7-9 to TRBJ2-2; D possibly corresponds to TRBD2 (5 bases). In germline, CDR1 is SEHNR, CDR2 FQNEAQ (reference sequence). V gave up 1 base and J gave up 6 bases, with 6 bases separating them. The CDR3 has 13 residues. The DNA for the CDR3 is TGTGCCAGCAGCTTAGGAGGGTCCGGGGAGCTGTTTTTT. Translated, it gives CASSLGGSGELFF.

The table lists this clone with a count of one. CDR3 region: CAWSVGTTDYGYTF. CDR3 nucleotides: TGTGCCTGGAGTGTTGGGACAACCGATTATGGCTACACCTTC. The V call is TRBV30, the J call TRBJ1-2; D possibly corresponds to TRBD1 (6 bases). This CDR3 region has 14 residues. The germline CDR1 and CDR2 sequences are GTSNPN and SVGIG (reference sequence). V gave up 0 bases and J gave up 5 bases, with 13 bases separating them. The full variable domain, with the rest looked up from reference TRBV30 and TRBJ1-2, is SQTIHQWPATLVQPVGSPLSLECTVEGTSNPNLYWYRQAAGRGLQLLFYSVGIGQISSEVPQNLSASRPQDRQFILSSKKLLLSDSGFYLCAWSVGTTDYGYTFGSGTRLTVV.

CDR3 protein: CASSLGTGGKDTQYF. In nucleotides, the CDR3 is TGTGCCAGCAGCTTAGGGACAGGGGGCAAAGATACGCAGTATTTT. V usage is TRBV7-9 and J usage is TRBJ2-3; 11 bases map to TRBD1. The CDR3 is 15 amino acids. The J segment lost 5 bases and the V segment lost 1 base, leaving 2 bases of the junction unmatched. Per the germline V gene, CDR1 is SEHNR and CDR2 is FQNEAQ (reference sequence).

CDR3 sequence (DNA): TGTGCCAGCAGCTTAGGGAGGGGTATAAACACCGGGGAGCTGTTTTTT. This encodes CASSLGRGINTGELFF. This chain links TRBV11-2 with TRBJ2-2, with D perhaps TRBD2 (6 bases). The V gene's germline CDR1 is SGHAT and CDR2 FQNNGV. V was cut by 1 base and J by 2 bases, with 11 bases left in between. CDR3 length: 16 residues.

The chain uses TRBV28 and TRBJ1-1; tentatively, D is TRBD1 (5 bases). Looked up from germline, CDR1 is MDHEN and CDR2 is SYDVKM. Trimming pared 3 bases from V and 8 bases from J, leaving 13 bases between. The CDR3 sequence is 13 residues long. The DNA of the CDR3 is TGTGCCAGCAGTTTGGGCCGACAGCACGAAGCTTTCTTT. Residues: CASSLGRQHEAFF.

The gene calls are TRBV11-2 and TRBJ2-1; 13 bases are shared with TRBD2. The ends lost 6 bases at V and 3 bases at J; junction bases unmatched: 5. CDR1 is SGHAT, CDR2 FQNNGV, per germline. The CDR3 is 16 amino acids. The CDR3 DNA follows: TGTGCCAGCAGAAGGACTAGCGGGGGCGACTACAATGAGCAGTTCTTC. It translates to CASRRTSGGDYNEQFF.

As regards this clone: The sample contains more than one DNA sequence encoding this CDR3. The rearrangement joins TRBV18 to TRBJ2-2, with no clear D. The CDR3 is 12 amino acids. V gave up 2 bases and J gave up 6 bases, with 4 bases separating them. The V gene's germline CDR1 is KGHSH and CDR2 LQKENI. The CDR3 bases are TGTGCCAGCTCACCAAGCGCCGGGGAGCTGTTTTTT. As protein: CASSPSAGELFF.

This chain links TRBV27 with TRBJ2-7; 13 positions agree with TRBD2. The trim removed 5 bases at V and 2 bases at J, leaving 6 bases unmatched. Germline V gives CDR1 MNHEY, CDR2 SMNVEV (reference sequence). CDR3 length: 16 residues. The CDR3 region is CASSPLGLAGPYEQYF. The CDR3 DNA reads as TGTGCCAGCAGTCCCTTGGGACTAGCGGGGCCCTACGAGCAGTACTTC.

The chain employs TRBV6-5 and TRBJ2-1, with a weak D call TRBD2 (5 bases). Trimming left V 5 bases short and J 1 base short, with 9 bases between. CDR1 and CDR2 (germline): MNHEY, SVGAGI. This CDR3 is 14 amino acids long. The CDR3 protein is CASSPEGSYNEQFF. The CDR3, as DNA: TGTGCCAGCAGTCCCGAGGGATCCTACAATGAGCAGTTCTTC.

The J gene is TRBJ1-1, the V gene TRBV19; weak D call: TRBD1 (6 bases). The CDR3 sequence is 14 residues long. The V and J ends lost 5 bases and 1 base respectively, with 11 bases between them. Germline assignment: CDR1 LNHDA and CDR2 SQIVND (reference sequence). The CDR3 sequence: CASSGGGWNTEAFF. The CDR3 coding sequence is TGTGCCAGTAGTGGGGGGGGCTGGAACACTGAAGCTTTCTTT.

V usage is TRBV29-1 and J usage is TRBJ1-2, with D possibly matching TRBD1 (6 bases). The length of the CDR3 is 12 residues. Looked up from germline, CDR1 is SQVTM and CDR2 is ANQGSEA. The V gene lost 7 bases and the J gene lost 4 bases, with 13 bases spanning the gap. CDR3: CSAEPGAYGYTF. CDR3 DNA sequence: TGCAGCGCCGAACCAGGGGCCTATGGCTACACCTTC.

V gene TRBV4-2 combines with J gene TRBJ2-7; TRBD2 matches 10 bases. The CDR3 is 15 residues long. V shed 0 bases, J shed 4 bases, and the junction held 3 bases outside the gene matches. From germline, CDR1 is LGHNA and CDR2 YNFKEQ. CDR3 sequence: CASSQETSGVYEQYF. The DNA of the CDR3 is TGTGCCAGCAGCCAAGAAACTAGCGGGGTGTACGAGCAGTACTTC.

The table lists this clone with a few counts. V usage is TRBV6-5 and J usage is TRBJ2-7; the D is unclear. Between the trimmed V and J ends, which lost 0 bases and 7 bases, there was a span of 4 bases. Germline-derived CDR1 and CDR2 are MNHEY and SVGAGI. CDR3 length: 11 amino acids. The CDR3 loop reads CASSYSREQYF. DNA for the CDR3: TGTGCCAGCAGTTACTCGAGGGAGCAGTACTTC.